This TCR beta chain is drawn from a study of T cell responses to AZD1222 COVID-19 vaccine. Worth noting for this clone: Its antigen is not known.

Repertoires were generated with immunoSEQ multiplex PCR, while TCRdb's copy carries only in-frame clones and drops some. The sample includes about 140,000 clones, around 90% of them seen just once. CDR1 is PRHDT and CDR2 is FYEKMQ in the germline V gene (reference sequence). The CDR3 contains 17 residues. V was pared by 4 bases and J by 3 bases, with 12 bases of the junction left unmatched. Overall study findings and caveats: Spike-wide vaccine-associated CD4 TCRs dominated at 160-218 and 743-854. Spike-specific TCR repertoires showed rising breadth and depth after two AZD1222 doses. Clonal diversity was possibly underestimated, and the donors were mostly white British, with more females. Samples come after the peak T cell response, not at day 14.

This sequence was found in an adult who received the AZD1222 COVID-19 vaccine. The chain uses TRBV13 and TRBJ1-2; 9 nucleotides match TRBD1. This sample comprised peripheral blood, obtained 28 days after the second AZD1222 dose. The CDR3 DNA follows: TGTGCCAGCAGCTCCGCACGGACAGGGGCCACTGACTATGGCTACACCTTC. Translating it yields CASSSARTGATDYGYTF.